The 8 T cell receptor beta chains presented below share a single source sample, sequenced in a study of T cells in Graves' hyperthyroidism and ophthalmopathy. Amplified regions were TCR beta CDR3 sequences from RNA transcripts. First-round RT-PCR of the TCR CDR3 relied on the HTBI primer set. TCRdb processed the multiplex PCR reads anew with MiXCR; each CDR3 protein has one entry. Of about 400,000 distinct CDR3 sequences listed, about a sixth are singletons. Sequencing input: blood. The receptor source for this set is a woman younger than 35 with Graves' hyperthyroidism.

This clonotype was observed a handful of times. The V call is TRBV9, the J call TRBJ2-3, with a possible D match to TRBD1 (6 bases). V was cut by 4 bases and J by 4 bases, with 13 bases left in between. This CDR3 spans 14 amino acids. The V gene's germline CDR1 is SGDLS and CDR2 YYNGEE. Here the CDR3 reads CASSTGQFSDTQYF. As DNA, the CDR3 is TGTGCCAGCAGCACCGGACAGTTTTCAGATACGCAGTATTTT.

This clonotype was counted only a few times. This sequence joins TRBV6-6 and TRBJ2-7; maybe TRBD1 (6 bases). Germline lookup yields CDR1 MNHNY and CDR2 SVGAGI (reference sequence). V dropped 2 bases and J dropped 3 bases, with 11 bases sitting between them. The CDR3 runs 14 residues. CDR3 residues: CASSYGAGVYEQYF. The CDR3 nucleotides are TGTGCCAGCAGTTACGGGGCAGGGGTCTACGAGCAGTACTTC.

This clonotype was recorded many times. CDR3 in amino acids: CASSPQIAGSLYEQYF. CDR3 bases: TGTGCCAGCAGTCCGCAAATAGCGGGATCGCTTTACGAGCAGTACTTC. The chain employs TRBV27 and TRBJ2-7; the match to TRBD2 covers 8 bases. The CDR3 spans 16 residues. V lost 5 bases to trimming and J lost 4 bases; unmatched junction nucleotides: 13. Germline CDR1 reads MNHEY; CDR2 reads SMNVEV (reference sequence).

This clonotype has more than one count but fewer than ten. A much larger clone lies one base from this, so it may be a read error. V usage is TRBV6-5 and J usage is TRBJ1-4, with a tentative D call TRBD1 (5 bases). CDR1 and CDR2 (germline): MNHEY, SVGAGI. The length of the CDR3 is 16 residues. CDR3 in DNA: TGTGCCAGCAGCAAAGGGGCGTCTGCAACTAATGAAAAACTGCTTTTT. It encodes CASSKGASATNEKLLF.

This rearrangement joins TRBV6-1 to TRBJ2-5, with TRBD2 as a possible D gene (6 bases). CDR1 and CDR2 (germline): MNHNS, SASEGT. The CDR3 has 12 amino acids. Trimming pared 8 bases from V and 5 bases from J, leaving 12 bases between. In nucleotides, the CDR3 is TGTGCCAGCTGGGGAAGCGGGGAGACCCAGTACTTC. Protein: CASWGSGETQYF.

The gene calls are TRBV6-5 and TRBJ2-2; D is uncertain. Trimming left V 4 bases short and J 0 bases short, with 6 bases between. Germline lookup yields CDR1 MNHEY and CDR2 SVGAGI. The CDR3 is 14 residues long. CDR3 sequence reads: CASSWAANTGELFF. For the CDR3, the DNA is TGTGCCAGCAGTTGGGCAGCGAACACCGGGGAGCTGTTTTTT.

To note about this clonotype: One end of the junction fails to match germline, which may point to a read error. V and J are TRBV10-3 and TRBJ2-3; 15 bases match TRBD2. Per germline, CDR1 ENHRY and CDR2 SYGVKD. The CDR3 contains 18 residues. Here the CDR3 reads CASSSPGLAGGPADTQYF. CDR3 sequence (DNA): TGTGCCAGCAGTTCCCCAGGACTAGCGGGAGGGCCCGCAGATACGCAGTATTTT.

This clonotype was counted ten times or more. The genes are TRBV5-1 and TRBJ2-3; perhaps TRBD2 as D (5 bases). The germline V gene encodes CDR1 SGHRS and CDR2 YFSETQ. Deletions cut 4 bases from V and 0 bases from J, with 12 bases between. The CDR3 contains 15 residues. CDR3 DNA: TGCGCCAGCAGCCCGTACGGGATTAGCACAGATACGCAGTATTTT. The encoded protein is CASSPYGISTDTQYF.